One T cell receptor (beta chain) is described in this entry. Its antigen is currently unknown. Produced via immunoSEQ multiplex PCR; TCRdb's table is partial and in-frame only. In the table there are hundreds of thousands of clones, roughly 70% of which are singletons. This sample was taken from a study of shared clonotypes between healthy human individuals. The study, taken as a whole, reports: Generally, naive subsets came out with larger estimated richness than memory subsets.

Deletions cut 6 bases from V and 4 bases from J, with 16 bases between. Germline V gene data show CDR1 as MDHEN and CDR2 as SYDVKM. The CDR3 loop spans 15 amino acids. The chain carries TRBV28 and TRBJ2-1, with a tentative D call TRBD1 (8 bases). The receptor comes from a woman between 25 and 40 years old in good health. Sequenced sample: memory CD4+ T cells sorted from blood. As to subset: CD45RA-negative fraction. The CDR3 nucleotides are TGTGCCAGCAGCCCGACAGGGGAGGGGTACAATGAGCAGTTCTTC. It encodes CASSPTGEGYNEQFF. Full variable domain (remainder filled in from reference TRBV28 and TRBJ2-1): DVKVTQSSRYLVKRTGEKVFLECVQDMDHENMFWYRQDPGLGLRLIYFSYDVKMKEKGDIPEGYSVSREKKERFSLILESASTNQTSMYLCASSPTGEGYNEQFFGPGTRLTVL.